One sample yielded the 21 T cell receptor beta chains listed below, sequenced in a study of blood T cell repertoires in COVID-19 (dated by TCRdb to about 2020). The library was built by means of the immunoSEQ multiplex PCR assay. In its TCRdb copy, this immuneACCESS table keeps in-frame sequences only and misses some clones. Where compared with another copy, unresolved V genes explain less than half of these, and the others have no known cause. This sample comprises over 120,000 clones, roughly 80% of them detected only once. The ten largest make up approximately 9.1% of the sample. The sample consisted of PBMCs or T cells enriched from blood (not recorded which). All receptors come from a man aged 50-60 years who had recovered from COVID-19.

The rearrangement links TRBV10-3 to TRBJ2-3; 8 nucleotides match TRBD1. J was trimmed by 3 bases and V by 9 bases; bases with no gene match: 8. Germline V CDR1 and CDR2: ENHRY, SYGVKD. The CDR3 sequence is 14 residues long. The CDR3: CAIKAGGRTDTQYF. The CDR3 coding sequence is TGTGCCATTAAAGCAGGGGGCCGTACAGATACGCAGTATTTT.

The gene calls are TRBV27 and TRBJ1-2; possibly TRBD1 for D (5 bases). The CDR3 sequence is 13 residues long. The germline V and J ends were trimmed by 2 bases and 5 bases, with 9 bases remaining between them. Looked up from germline, CDR1 is MNHEY and CDR2 is SMNVEV (reference sequence). Here the CDR3 DNA reads TGTGCCAGCAGTTTAGACAGACTTTATGGCTACACCTTC. It translates to CASSLDRLYGYTF.

The table lists this clone with a count of one. J is TRBJ1-1 and V is TRBV5-1; a possible D gene is TRBD1 (6 bases). The V end lost 4 bases, the J end lost 1 base, and 14 bases lay between the germline ends. Germline CDR1 SGHRS, CDR2 YFSETQ. The CDR3 totals 15 residues. The CDR3, as DNA: TGCGCCAGCAGCCCCCGATGGACAGCGAACACTGAAGCTTTCTTT. Translation: CASSPRWTANTEAFF.

The V and J genes are TRBV14 and TRBJ1-1; no clear D. The CDR3 length is 16 residues. Trimming left V 0 bases short and J 3 bases short, with 14 bases between. CDR1 and CDR2 from the germline V gene are SGHDN and FVKESK. The CDR3 loop reads CASSQDGEGTDTEAFF. CDR3 DNA: TGTGCCAGCAGCCAAGATGGGGAGGGTACCGACACTGAAGCTTTCTTT.

This clone was observed a few times. The chain has TRBV25-1 and TRBJ1-2; unclear D gene. The CDR3 length is 11 residues. Trimming pared 2 bases from V and 9 bases from J, leaving 7 bases between. CDR1 MGHDK and CDR2 SYGVNS come from the germline V gene. CDR3 sequence reads: CASSEGPSYTF. CDR3 coding DNA: TGTGCCAGCAGTGAAGGGCCCAGCTACACCTTC.

The chain is built from TRBV13 and TRBJ1-2, with 8 bases aligning to TRBD1. The trim removed 6 bases at V and 6 bases at J, leaving 6 bases unmatched. This CDR3 has 13 residues. Looked up from germline, CDR1 is PRHDT and CDR2 is FYEKMQ (reference sequence). The CDR3 spells CASSYDRGDGYTF. DNA of the CDR3: TGTGCCAGCAGTTATGACAGGGGAGATGGCTACACCTTC.

This clone was observed a few times. This rearrangement joins TRBV29-1 to TRBJ1-2; 8 bases are shared with TRBD1. The CDR3 length is 12 residues. Germline loops: CDR1 SQVTM, CDR2 ANQGSEA. The trim removed 0 bases at V and 8 bases at J, leaving 2 bases unmatched. CDR3 DNA sequence: TGCAGCGTTGAAGATCAGGGGGCGGGCTACACCTTC. This encodes CSVEDQGAGYTF.

In its sample, this clone was seen a few times. The chain carries TRBV27 and TRBJ1-5; D is unresolved. Germline V gives CDR1 MNHEY, CDR2 SMNVEV (reference sequence). Trimming shortened V by 2 bases and J by 1 base, and 12 bases separated the two germline ends. This CDR3 contains 16 residues. CDR3 coding DNA: TGTGCCAGCAGTTTAACCCGGGGATTGAGCAATCAGCCCCAGCATTTT. Protein sequence: CASSLTRGLSNQPQHF.

This chain connects TRBV24-1 to TRBJ2-2; D perhaps matches TRBD1 (5 bases). Germline V lookup: CDR1 KGHDR, CDR2 SFDVKD. This CDR3 has 15 amino acids. Trimming removed 3 bases at V and 5 bases at J, with 12 bases between. CDR3 in amino acids: CATSDPMTETGELFF. The CDR3 DNA sequence: TGTGCCACCAGTGATCCCATGACAGAGACCGGGGAGCTGTTTTTT.

This chain connects TRBV5-1 to TRBJ2-5; D not certain. The V gene lost 1 base and the J gene lost 4 bases, with 5 bases spanning the gap. The CDR3 length is 12 residues. Germline V lookup: CDR1 SGHRS, CDR2 YFSETQ. In DNA, the CDR3 is TGCGCCAGCAGCTTGCCTCGAGAGACCCAGTACTTC. Translation: CASSLPRETQYF.

The chain carries TRBV28 and TRBJ1-5, with D perhaps TRBD1 (5 bases). The CDR3 is 16 residues long. Trimming cost V 2 bases and J 0 bases, with 11 bases left between them. Germline CDR1 is MDHEN and CDR2 is SYDVKM. CDR3 nucleotide sequence: TGTGCCAGCAGTTTAAGGCAGGGCCGTAGCAATCAGCCCCAGCATTTT. It yields the protein CASSLRQGRSNQPQHF.

This clone was seen only once. V and J are TRBV6-6 and TRBJ2-3; 8 bases fit TRBD2. Germline-derived CDR1 and CDR2 are MNHNY and SVGAGI (reference sequence). CDR3 length: 17 residues. V gave up 5 bases and J gave up 6 bases; unmatched junction bases: 16. In nucleotides, the CDR3 is TGTGCCAGCAGTCATTACCTTGGCAGCGGGGGCTTGGATACGCAGTATTTT. Translated, it gives CASSHYLGSGGLDTQYF.

V usage is TRBV18 and J usage is TRBJ2-2, with 11 bases aligning to TRBD2. V trimming: 3 bases; J trimming: 2 bases; junction bases outside the gene matches: 5. CDR1 and CDR2 from the germline V gene are KGHSH and LQKENI. The length of the CDR3 is 17 residues. CDR3 DNA sequence: TGTGCCAGCTCACCTTCTAGCGGGGGGACCAACACCGGGGAGCTGTTTTTT. It encodes CASSPSSGGTNTGELFF. Together with reference TRBV18 and TRBJ2-2, the CDR3 gives the full variable domain: NAGVMQNPRHLVRRRGQEARLRCSPMKGHSHVYWYRQLPEEGLKFMVYLQKENIIDESGMPKERFSAEFPKEGPSILRIQQVVRGDSAAYFCASSPSSGGTNTGELFFGEGSRLTVL.

This chain connects TRBV7-2 to TRBJ2-7, with 7 bases identical to TRBD2. The V segment lost 5 bases and the J segment 4 bases; nucleotides outside the gene matches: 14. The germline gives CDR1 SGHTA, CDR2 FQGNSA. This CDR3 is built from 16 residues. CDR3 in amino acids: CASSAGESRVGYEQYF. CDR3 nucleotides: TGTGCCAGCAGCGCGGGAGAAAGCCGAGTCGGGTACGAGCAGTACTTC.

As regards this clone: The sample has other DNA sequences that encode this CDR3 too. This sequence joins TRBV18 and TRBJ1-2, with 7 bases matching TRBD1. Germline-derived CDR1 and CDR2 are KGHSH and LQKENI. V lost 3 bases and J lost 4; bases outside the gene matches: 2. The CDR3 extends over 13 amino acids. The CDR3 DNA follows: TGTGCCAGCTCACCCGGGACAGCCTATGGCTACACCTTC. Residues: CASSPGTAYGYTF.

The rearrangement uses TRBV11-2 and TRBJ2-6; possibly TRBD1 for D (6 bases). CDR1 is SGHAT and CDR2 is FQNNGV in the germline V gene. CDR3 size: 15 residues. V shed 5 bases and J shed 2 bases, with 10 bases lying between them. The CDR3 DNA reads as TGTGCCAGCAGCGCACAGGGTACTGGGGCCAACGTCCTGACTTTC. It encodes CASSAQGTGANVLTF.

The chain is built from TRBV7-2 and TRBJ2-7; tentatively, D is TRBD2 (5 bases). Trimming left V 1 base short and J 6 bases short, with 13 bases between. The CDR3 totals 14 residues. Germline V CDR1 and CDR2: SGHTA, FQGNSA. The CDR3 loop is CASSLVGPSTEQYF. The CDR3, as DNA: TGTGCCAGCAGCTTAGTCGGCCCTAGCACCGAGCAGTACTTC.

The chain combines TRBV4-3 with TRBJ2-3; no definite D call. The V gene lost 0 bases and the J gene lost 3 bases, with 7 bases spanning the gap. Germline V lookup: CDR1 LGHNA, CDR2 YSLEER. This CDR3 comprises 14 residues. The chain's CDR3 is CASSQDLLTDTQYF. The DNA of the CDR3 is TGCGCCAGCAGCCAAGATCTTCTGACAGATACGCAGTATTTT.

This rearrangement joins TRBV28 to TRBJ1-1, with 10 bases matching TRBD1. The CDR3 runs 16 residues. Losses at the gene ends were 4 bases for V and 0 bases for J; bases not matched to a gene: 5. Germline V gives CDR1 MDHEN, CDR2 SYDVKM. For the CDR3, the DNA is TGTGCCAGCAGTTCACCGGGACAGGGGATGAACACTGAAGCTTTCTTT. This sequence encodes CASSSPGQGMNTEAFF.

J is TRBJ2-2 and V is TRBV5-6; tentatively, D is TRBD1 (6 bases). CDR1 and CDR2 (germline): SGHDT, YYEEEE. The V end lost 5 bases, the J end lost 3 bases, and 17 bases lay between the germline ends. The CDR3 extends over 16 amino acids. The CDR3 sequence is CASSTQGSADTGELFF. The DNA for the CDR3 is TGTGCCAGCAGTACCCAGGGGTCAGCCGACACCGGGGAGCTGTTTTTT.

V and J are TRBV6-2 or TRBV6-3 and TRBJ2-1; the match to TRBD2 covers 13 bases. CDR1 is MNHEY and CDR2 is SVGEGT in the germline V gene. CDR3 length: 16 residues. V was clipped by 5 bases and J by 9 bases; unmatched bases: 10. CDR3 sequence (DNA): TGTGCCAGCAGTCAAAGACTAGCGGGGGGTCTTAGTGAGCAGTTCTTC. Its translation is CASSQRLAGGLSEQFF.